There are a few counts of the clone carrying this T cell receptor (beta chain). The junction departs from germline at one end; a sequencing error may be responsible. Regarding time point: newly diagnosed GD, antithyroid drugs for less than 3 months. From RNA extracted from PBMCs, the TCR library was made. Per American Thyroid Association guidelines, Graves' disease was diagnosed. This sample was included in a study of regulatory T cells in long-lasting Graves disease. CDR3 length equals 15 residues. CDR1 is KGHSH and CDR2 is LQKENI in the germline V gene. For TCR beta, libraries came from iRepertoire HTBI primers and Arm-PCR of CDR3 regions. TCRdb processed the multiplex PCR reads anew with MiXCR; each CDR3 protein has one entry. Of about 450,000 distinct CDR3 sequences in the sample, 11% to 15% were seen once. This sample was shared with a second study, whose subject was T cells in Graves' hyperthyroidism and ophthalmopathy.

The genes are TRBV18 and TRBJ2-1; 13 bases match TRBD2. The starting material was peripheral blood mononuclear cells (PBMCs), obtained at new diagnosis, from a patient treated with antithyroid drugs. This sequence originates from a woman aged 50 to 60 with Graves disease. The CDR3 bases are TGTGCCAGCTCACCAGGACTAGCGGGAGACAATGAGCAGTCCTTC. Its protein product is CASSPGLAGDNEQSF.